Sequencing of this TCR beta chain was carried out in a study of OX40 agonist ivuxolimab in advanced cancers. At the level of the study: Patients were dosed with the agonistic anti-OX40 (CD134) antibody ivuxolimab. The dose-escalation cohort was about 86% male, with a mean age of around 60 years, ranging about 23 to 80.

The V gene's germline CDR1 is SGHTA and CDR2 FQGNSA. The V end lost 0 bases, the J end lost 2 bases, and 8 bases lay between the germline ends. This CDR3 is built from 15 residues. The assay was immunoSEQ multiplex PCR, and TCRdb's table has in-frame clones only and misses some. The sample lists some 90,000 clones; about 90% were seen once. Patients with autoimmune history or systemic immunosuppression were excluded. Comments on this clone: The same CDR3 can be traced to other DNA sequences in this sample.

The chain has TRBV7-2 and TRBJ2-1; D possibly corresponds to TRBD2 (5 bases). Sequenced here: CD4+ or CD8+ T cells sorted from blood, sampled in a trial of the OX40 agonist ivuxolimab. This receptor was taken from an adult with an advanced solid tumor such as melanoma, head and neck, liver or kidney cancer. CDR3 amino acids: CASSLAGGPYNEQFF. CDR3 nucleotide sequence: TGTGCCAGCAGCTTAGCTGGCGGGCCCTACAATGAGCAGTTCTTC.